These T cell receptor beta chains were read from a single sample in a study of shared clonotypes between healthy human individuals. Assay: immunoSEQ multiplex PCR; the TCRdb copy retains only in-frame clones and omits some. The sample carries roughly 660,000 clones, less than 95% recorded once. Sequenced input: memory CD8+ T cells from PBMCs. The receptors shown here come from a young man in good health. Some clones in this sample may be carry-over from other donors' samples. CDR3s include the opening cysteine and the closing phenylalanine or tryptophan. The D gene is left open where the match is weak. A row's size may be missing; if present it is once, few, many or a size class.

clone_size j_call d_call v_call cdr3_aa cdr3_nt
. TRBJ1-1 TRBD1 TRBV18 CASQTGGPEAFF TGTGCCAGCCAGACAGGGGGCCCTGAAGCTTTCTTT
. TRBJ1-1 . TRBV6-5 CASSKRQDPYTEAFF TGTGCCAGCAGTAAAAGACAGGACCCCTACACTGAAGCTTTCTTT
. TRBJ1-1 . TRBV7-9 CASSRIENTEAFF TGTGCCAGCAGCCGCATAGAGAACACTGAAGCTTTCTTT
. TRBJ2-7 . TRBV4-2 CASSQEGPSVTYEQYF TGTGCCAGCAGCCAAGAGGGGCCTAGCGTAACCTACGAGCAGTACTTC
. TRBJ2-1 TRBD2 TRBV28 CASRRTSGTYNEQFF TGTGCCAGCAGACGGACTAGCGGGACCTACAATGAGCAGTTCTTC
. TRBJ1-1 TRBD1 TRBV5-6 CASSPEGATEAFF TGTGCCAGCAGCCCGGAGGGGGCGACTGAAGCTTTCTTT
. TRBJ2-4 . TRBV13 CASSPREIAKNIQYF TGTGCCAGCAGCCCCAGGGAGATAGCCAAAAACATTCAGTACTTC
. TRBJ2-2 TRBD2 TRBV5-1 CASSEGLAGSNTGELFF TGCGCCAGCAGCGAGGGACTAGCGGGATCGAACACCGGGGAGCTGTTTTTT
few TRBJ1-2 TRBD1 TRBV9 CASSLHPPGQAYGYTF TGTGCCAGCAGCCTCCACCCCCCGGGACAGGCGTATGGCTACACCTTC
. TRBJ1-5 . TRBV11-2 CASSYRDVDQPQHF TGTGCCAGCAGCTACCGGGACGTGGATCAGCCCCAGCATTTT
. TRBJ1-5 TRBD1 TRBV5-5 CASSTGTGGSQPQHF TGTGCCAGCAGCACCGGGACAGGGGGTAGTCAGCCCCAGCATTTT
. TRBJ2-1 TRBD2 TRBV9 CASSGTSGRANEQFF TGTGCCAGCAGCGGAACTAGCGGGAGGGCTAATGAGCAGTTCTTC
. TRBJ2-7 . TRBV29-1 CSVESGYYEQYF TGCAGCGTTGAATCAGGGTATTACGAGCAGTACTTC
once TRBJ2-7 TRBD1 TRBV9 CASSVRGTENYEQYF TGTGCCAGCAGCGTAAGAGGGACAGAGAACTACGAGCAGTACTTC
. TRBJ2-5 . TRBV27 CASSPPGTVALETQYF TGTGCCAGCAGTCCGCCGGGGACGGTCGCGTTGGAGACCCAGTACTTC
. TRBJ2-3 TRBD1 TRBV7-9 CASSTTRDRGRTDTQYF TGTGCCAGCAGCACAACCCGGGACAGGGGGCGAACAGATACGCAGTATTTT
. TRBJ1-5 TRBD1 TRBV19 CASSLGQGNQPQHF TGTGCCAGTAGTCTCGGACAGGGGAATCAGCCCCAGCATTTT
. TRBJ1-2 . TRBV28 CASSLGFGLNYGYTF TGTGCCAGCAGTTTGGGATTCGGCCTGAACTATGGCTACACCTTC
. TRBJ2-7 . TRBV5-1 CASSLVPTDRYYEQYF TGCGCCAGCAGCTTGGTCCCGACGGACAGATACTACGAGCAGTACTTC
. TRBJ2-7 TRBD2 TRBV27 CASSPGLAGGEAYEQYF TGTGCCAGCAGTCCGGGACTAGCGGGAGGGGAGGCTTACGAGCAGTACTTC
. TRBJ2-1 . TRBV25-1 CASSLSARSYNEQFF TGTGCCAGCAGTCTTAGCGCCCGCTCCTACAATGAGCAGTTCTTC
. TRBJ2-7 . TRBV4-1 CASSQASGFSYEQYF TGCGCCAGCAGCCAAGCTTCCGGGTTCTCCTACGAGCAGTACTTC